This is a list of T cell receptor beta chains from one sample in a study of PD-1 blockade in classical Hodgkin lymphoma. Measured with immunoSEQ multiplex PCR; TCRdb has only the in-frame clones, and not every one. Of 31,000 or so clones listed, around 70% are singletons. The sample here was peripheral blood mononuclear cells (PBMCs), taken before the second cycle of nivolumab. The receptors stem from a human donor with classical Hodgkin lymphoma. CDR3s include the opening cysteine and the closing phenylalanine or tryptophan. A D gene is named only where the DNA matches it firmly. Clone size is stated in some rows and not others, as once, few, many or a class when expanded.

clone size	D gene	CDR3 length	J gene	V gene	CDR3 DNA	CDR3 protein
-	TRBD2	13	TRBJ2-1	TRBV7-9	TGTGCCAGCAGCTTGGGGCTAGCGGGAGAGAAGTTCTTC	CASSLGLAGEKFF
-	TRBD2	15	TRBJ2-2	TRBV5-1	TGCGCCAGCTCTGGGGAGGGAGGTCCAGCCGGGGAGCTGTTTTTT	CASSGEGGPAGELFF
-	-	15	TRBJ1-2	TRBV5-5	TGTGCCAGCAGCATGAGACAGAGCCCGATCTATGGCTACACCTTC	CASSMRQSPIYGYTF
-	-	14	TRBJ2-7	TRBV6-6	TGTGCCAGCAGTTACTCGGGCCCCCGCTACGAGCAGTACTTC	CASSYSGPRYEQYF
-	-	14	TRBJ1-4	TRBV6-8	TGTGCCAGTCACTGGGCACCGCTTAATGAAAAACTGTTTTTT	CASHWAPLNEKLFF
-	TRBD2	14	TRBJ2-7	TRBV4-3	TGCGCCAGCAGCCAAGGGGGGGGAACTACGGGGCAGTACTTC	CASSQGGGTTGQYF
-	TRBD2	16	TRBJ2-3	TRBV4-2	TGTGCCAGCAGCCCGGGGGGTAGCGGGGACACAGATACGCAGTATTTT	CASSPGGSGDTDTQYF
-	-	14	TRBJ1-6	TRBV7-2	TGTGCCAGCAGCACCCTAGGCGCCAGTTCACCCCTCCACTTT	CASSTLGASSPLHF
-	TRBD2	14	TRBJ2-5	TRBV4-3	TGCGCCAGCAGCCAAGGACTAGCGGGAGAGACCCAGTACTTC	CASSQGLAGETQYF
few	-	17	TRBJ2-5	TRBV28	TGTGCCAGCACCATCTACCGCGGAGGAGTCTTTCAGGAGACCCAGTACTTC	CASTIYRGGVFQETQYF
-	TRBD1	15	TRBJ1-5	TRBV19	TGTGCCAGTAGTATTGGAGGGGGCCTCAATCAGCCCCAGCATTTT	CASSIGGGLNQPQHF
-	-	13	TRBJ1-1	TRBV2	TGTGCCAGCAGTGTTTCCGGGGACACTGAAGCTTTCTTT	CASSVSGDTEAFF
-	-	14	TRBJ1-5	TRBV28	TGTGCCAGCCTGGAGGACGGAACCAATCAGCCCCAGCATTTT	CASLEDGTNQPQHF
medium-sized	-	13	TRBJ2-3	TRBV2	TGTGCCAGCAGTGCATGGGTTGCAGATACGCAGTATTTT	CASSAWVADTQYF
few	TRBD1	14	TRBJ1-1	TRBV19	TGTGCCAGTAGTATGGGACAGCTGTTTACTGAAGCTTTCTTT	CASSMGQLFTEAFF
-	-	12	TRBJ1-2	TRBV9	TGTGCCAGCAGCGCCCGTCAGGATGGCTACACCTTC	CASSARQDGYTF
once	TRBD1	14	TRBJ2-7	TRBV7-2	TGTGCCAGCAGCTGGGGTAGGGACAGAGGAGAGCAGTACTTC	CASSWGRDRGEQYF
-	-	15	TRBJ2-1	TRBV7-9	TGTGCCAGCAGCTTAGCGTCGGTGATCTACAATGAGCAGTTCTTC	CASSLASVIYNEQFF
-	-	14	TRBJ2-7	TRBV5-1	TGCGCCAGCAGCTTGGTCCCCAGGGGTGGGGAGCAGTACTTC	CASSLVPRGGEQYF
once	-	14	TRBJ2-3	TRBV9	TGTGCCAGCAGCGTAGTAACCCGGGGCGATACGCAGTATTTT	CASSVVTRGDTQYF
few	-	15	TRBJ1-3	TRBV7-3	TGTGCCAGCAGCTTAATTGGAGGATCTGGAAACACCATATATTTT	CASSLIGGSGNTIYF
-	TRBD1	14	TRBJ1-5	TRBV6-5	TGTGCCAGCACCCGACAGGGGTCCAATCAGCCCCAGCATTTT	CASTRQGSNQPQHF
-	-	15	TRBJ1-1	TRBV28	TGTGCCAGCAGTTTAGCGGGGGCGCTGGGCACTGAAGCTTTCTTT	CASSLAGALGTEAFF
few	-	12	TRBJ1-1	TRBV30	TGTGCCTGGACCCTGTCGGACACTGAAGCTTTCTTT	CAWTLSDTEAFF
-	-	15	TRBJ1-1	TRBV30	TGTGCCTGGAGTGCGTGGGGACTGAGGGGAGGGGAAGCTTTCTTT	CAWSAWGLRGGEAFF
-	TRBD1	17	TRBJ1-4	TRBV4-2	TGTGCCAGCAGCCAAGGAGAGGGGGCGGCAACTAATGAAAAACTGTTTTTT	CASSQGEGAATNEKLFF
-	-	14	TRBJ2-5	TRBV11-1	TGTGCCAGCAGCTTCGGATCTACAGGGGAGACCCAGTACTTC	CASSFGSTGETQYF
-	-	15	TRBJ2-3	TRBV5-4	TGTGCCAGCAGCTTGGGACTAATTAGCACAGATACGCAGTATTTT	CASSLGLISTDTQYF